These T cell receptor beta chains were read from a single sample in a study of cytomegalovirus exposure and HLA in healthy donors. Libraries were prepared by immunoSEQ multiplex PCR; TCRdb keeps only in-frame clonotypes and omits some of them. Counted here are more than 150,000 clones, 65% to 80% occurring once; the ten biggest clones make up around 7%. The sequenced sample was PBMCs. The receptors stem from a woman aged 35 to 49 in good health and CMV-seropositive. Each CDR3 is given with its conserved first and last residue. A D gene is named only where the DNA matches it firmly. Size is stated for part of the rows, as once, few or many counts, or as a class when the clone is expanded.

-,TRBV5-1,-,TRBJ2-2,TGCGCCAGCAGCTCAGGAGGTACGAACACCGGGGAGCTGTTTTTT,CASSSGGTNTGELFF
few,TRBV10-3,-,TRBJ1-2,TGTGCCACCAGTGGTCCTCTTCAGGAAAACTATGGCTACACCTTC,CATSGPLQENYGYTF
-,TRBV5-4,TRBD1,TRBJ2-2,TGTGCCAGCAGCCCTTCCCGGGACAGGGCGAACACCGGGGAGCTATTTTTT,CASSPSRDRANTGELFF
many,TRBV14,-,TRBJ2-7,TGTGCCAGCAGCCCTAAAGTAAGTACGGACGAGCAGTACTTC,CASSPKVSTDEQYF
-,TRBV11-3,-,TRBJ2-5,TGTGCCAGCAGTAATCGTAGCTGCGAGGTAAGAGAGACCCAGTACTTC,CASSNRSCEVRETQYF
-,TRBV11-2,-,TRBJ1-1,TGTGCCAGCAGCTCCGGGATGAACACTGAAGCTTTCTTT,CASSSGMNTEAFF
-,TRBV7-8,-,TRBJ2-1,TGTGCCAGCAGCGCGAGGGGAGGAGGAAATGAGCAGTTCTTC,CASSARGGGNEQFF
once,TRBV6-1,-,TRBJ1-3,TGTGCCAGCAGTGACTGGGACAAAGGAAACACCATATATTTT,CASSDWDKGNTIYF
once,TRBV5-1,TRBD2,TRBJ2-3,TGCGCCAGCAAAACGGGACTAGCGGGGAGCACAGATACGCAGTATTTT,CASKTGLAGSTDTQYF
-,TRBV7-3,TRBD2,TRBJ2-2,TGTGCCAGCAGCCCGGGGGGGTCAGGGTCCGGGGAGCTGTTTTTT,CASSPGGSGSGELFF
-,TRBV7-2,TRBD2,TRBJ2-5,TGTGCCAGCAGCGAGCGGCGGGGGGCCCAAGAGACCCAGTACTTC,CASSERRGAQETQYF
few,TRBV5-6,-,TRBJ1-1,TGTGCCAGCAGCGCTTACCGGGTTCTGCTAACTTTCTTT,CASSAYRVLLTFF
-,TRBV10-3,-,TRBJ1-4,TGTGCCATCAGTGATAGTCCAAATGAAAAACTGTTTTTT,CAISDSPNEKLFF
-,TRBV10-1,TRBD1,TRBJ1-2,TGCGCCAGCAGTCCGCCCGGGACAGGGGGCGCAAAGGACTATGGCTACACCTTC,CASSPPGTGGAKDYGYTF
few,TRBV14,-,TRBJ2-5,TGTGCCAGCAGCCCGGGACTGGGAGGACAGACCCAGTACTTC,CASSPGLGGQTQYF
many,TRBV10-3,TRBD2,TRBJ2-7,TGTGCCTCAAGGACTAGCGAGGCCTACGAGCAGTACTTC,CASRTSEAYEQYF
-,TRBV9,TRBD2,TRBJ2-7,TGTGCCAGCAGCGTAGGCCTAGCGGGGAACTACGAGCAGTACTTC,CASSVGLAGNYEQYF
-,TRBV5-6,TRBD1,TRBJ2-5,TGTGCCAGCAGCTTGAGGGGGACAGGGGGCCTAGAGACCCAGTACTTC,CASSLRGTGGLETQYF
-,TRBV6-1,-,TRBJ1-6,TGTGCCAGCAGGGCAGACTATAATTCACCCCTCCACTTT,CASRADYNSPLHF
few,TRBV2,-,TRBJ1-2,TGTGCCAGCAGTGTGGTACGGGACACTTTTGGTGGCTACACCTTC,CASSVVRDTFGGYTF
few,TRBV7-9,-,TRBJ1-3,TGTGCCAGCAGCTTAGTTTCGGGGATCACCAACACCATATATTTT,CASSLVSGITNTIYF
-,TRBV6-6,TRBD1,TRBJ2-7,TGTGCCAGCGGACAGGACCTTTTCTACGAGCAGTACTTC,CASGQDLFYEQYF
few,TRBV28,TRBD1,TRBJ1-5,TGTGCCAGCAGTTTAATACAGGGGAAGGATCAGCCCCAGCATTTT,CASSLIQGKDQPQHF
-,TRBV10-3,-,TRBJ1-2,TGTGCCATCAGGCATTTAATTAGACTTTTACACTATGGCTACACCTTC,CAIRHLIRLLHYGYTF
-,TRBV7-9,-,TRBJ1-5,TGTGCCAGCAGCTTAGGGGACACCGATCAGCCCCAGCATTTT,CASSLGDTDQPQHF
few,TRBV19,-,TRBJ2-3,TGTGCCAGTAGTATCAGGGTCCGCACAGATACGCAGTATTTT,CASSIRVRTDTQYF
-,TRBV28,TRBD1,TRBJ2-5,TGTGCCAGCAGGTTAACAGGGGGCGCCTTTAGCGAGACCCAGTACTTC,CASRLTGGAFSETQYF
-,TRBV27,-,TRBJ2-1,TGTGCCACCCGGGACACAGGGCACAATGAGCAGTTCTTC,CATRDTGHNEQFF
once,TRBV5-6,TRBD1,TRBJ1-4,TGTGCCAGCAGCTTAGGAGGGGGCCGTGAAAAACTGTTTTTT,CASSLGGGREKLFF
-,TRBV6-1,TRBD1,TRBJ2-1,TGTGCCAGCAGTTTAACGACAGGGGGCTCGGTTGAGCAGTTCTTC,CASSLTTGGSVEQFF
-,TRBV14,-,TRBJ1-1,TGTGCCAGCAGCCTGGCGGATCGGACTGAAGCTTTCTTT,CASSLADRTEAFF
-,TRBV5-4,-,TRBJ2-3,TGTGCCAGCAGCGCGCGTTCGGGCACAGATACGCAGTATTTT,CASSARSGTDTQYF
-,TRBV2,TRBD1,TRBJ1-3,TGTGCCAGTACAGGGGTTACTGGAAACACCATATATTTT,CASTGVTGNTIYF
once,TRBV27,-,TRBJ2-7,TGTGCCAGCAGGGACACCGGGACTCTTAAGCAGTACTTC,CASRDTGTLKQYF
-,TRBV6-1,-,TRBJ1-5,TGTGCCAGCAGTGTCTCCAGGGGCAATCAGCCCCAGCATTTT,CASSVSRGNQPQHF
-,TRBV7-2,-,TRBJ2-3,TGTGCCAGCAGCTTATCGGCGGGTGGCACAGATACGCAGTATTTT,CASSLSAGGTDTQYF
-,TRBV7-9,TRBD2,TRBJ2-7,TGTGCCAGCAGCCACCGGGGGGGGAGTGAGCAGTACTTC,CASSHRGGSEQYF
-,TRBV15,TRBD1,TRBJ1-5,TGTGCCGTCGGGGCAACAGGGGGCGGCCAGCCCCAGCATTTT,CAVGATGGGQPQHF
-,TRBV30,-,TRBJ1-2,TGTGCCTGGAGTGTACGACTTAACTATGGCTACACCTTC,CAWSVRLNYGYTF
-,TRBV5-4,-,TRBJ2-1,TGTGCCAGCAGCTTAAAGGGGCGCAACGAGCAGTTCTTC,CASSLKGRNEQFF
few,TRBV6-5,TRBD2,TRBJ2-5,TGTGCCACGGGGGGGGGTGAGGCTACGACCCAGTACTTC,CATGGGEATTQYF
-,TRBV7-9,TRBD1,TRBJ2-3,TGTGCCAGCAGCCCCACAGGGGGAGGCACAGATACGCAGTATTTT,CASSPTGGGTDTQYF
-,TRBV12-5,-,TRBJ2-7,TGTGCTAGTGGTTTCTCCCGTTCTGAAGCTACCGAGCAGTACTTC,CASGFSRSEATEQYF
-,TRBV4-1,-,TRBJ2-2,TGCGCCAGCAGCCTCGAGGGATTGGCCGGGGAGCTGTTTTTT,CASSLEGLAGELFF
few,TRBV4-1,-,TRBJ1-1,TGCGCCAGCAGCCAAGGGGCACTCATGAACACTGAAGCTTTCTTT,CASSQGALMNTEAFF
-,TRBV12-5,TRBD2,TRBJ2-1,TGTGCTAGTGGTTTGGTGGCGGGGGGGGTTACAAATGAGCAGTTCTTC,CASGLVAGGVTNEQFF
-,TRBV6-6,TRBD2,TRBJ2-5,TGTGCCAGCACATGGGGGGGGACGGAGACCCAGTACTTC,CASTWGGTETQYF
-,TRBV9,-,TRBJ2-7,TGTGCCAGCAGATGGGCCGCCGGGACACGAGGACACGAGCAGTACTTC,CASRWAAGTRGHEQYF
-,TRBV28,TRBD1,TRBJ2-2,TGTGCCAGCAGGGGGGACAGGGTTTACACCGGGGAGCTGTTTTTT,CASRGDRVYTGELFF
-,TRBV6-5,TRBD2,TRBJ2-3,TGTGCCAGCACCGACGGGGGGGATACGCAGTATTTT,CASTDGGDTQYF
-,TRBV7-2,-,TRBJ2-1,TGTGCCAGCAGCTTAAGCCAGGGTAACCACAATGAGCAGTTCTTC,CASSLSQGNHNEQFF
once,TRBV2,TRBD1,TRBJ1-6,TGTGCCAGCAGGGATTTCGGACAGGGCCCCTCACCCCTCCACTTT,CASRDFGQGPSPLHF
-,TRBV7-9,-,TRBJ1-5,TGTGCCAGCAGCCAGGCCGACGGACCCCAGCATTTT,CASSQADGPQHF
-,TRBV19,-,TRBJ1-1,TGTGCCAGTAGTATAGATCTCGCAGGATCCATGAACACTGAAGCTTTCTTT,CASSIDLAGSMNTEAFF
-,TRBV9,TRBD2,TRBJ2-1,TGTGCCAGCAGCGTAGCTCTGGAGACTAGCGGGGGGAACTCCTACAATGAGCAGTTCTTC,CASSVALETSGGNSYNEQFF
-,TRBV4-2,-,TRBJ2-1,TGTGCCAGCAGCCAGTACCGCGTTTCCTACAATGAGCAGTTCTTC,CASSQYRVSYNEQFF
-,TRBV23-1,-,TRBJ2-7,TGCGCCAGCCCTCAAAAAGGGGAATGGCCCTACGAGCAGTACTTC,CASPQKGEWPYEQYF